The clone carrying this T cell receptor beta chain is labeled as medium-sized. The antigen remains undetermined. These data belong to a study of PD-1 blockade in classical Hodgkin lymphoma. Study-level background: Each patient was given nivolumab 3 mg/kg through a vein every 2 weeks.

The CDR3 is 13 amino acids. Germline-derived CDR1 and CDR2 are SGDLS and YYNGEE. Between the trimmed V and J ends, which lost 3 bases and 3 bases, there was a span of 9 bases. Produced via immunoSEQ multiplex PCR; TCRdb's table is partial and in-frame only. Of tens of thousands of clones listed, roughly 80% are singletons. Study findings and constraints: Complete responders entered with baseline diversity on par with newly diagnosed patients, the results showed.

Stated time point: cycle 4 day 1 (C4D1), after about 6 weeks of nivolumab. Relapses following autologous stem cell transplantation were seen in all patients, with brentuximab vedotin exposure varying. Sequenced here: peripheral blood mononuclear cells (PBMCs), sampled before the fourth cycle of nivolumab. The V call is TRBV9, the J call TRBJ1-2; D remains ambiguous. This sequence was found in a human donor with classical Hodgkin lymphoma. CDR3 in amino acids: CASSEEVDYGYTF. The CDR3, as DNA: TGTGCCAGCAGCGAGGAGGTCGACTATGGCTACACCTTC.